This T cell receptor beta chain was observed in a study of blood T cell repertoires in COVID-19. Whole-study context: The United States, Italy and Spain were the sources of the acute and convalescent COVID-19 samples.

Per the germline V gene, CDR1 is SGDLS and CDR2 is YYNGEE. Trimming cost V 5 bases and J 4 bases; bases outside gene matches: 7. This CDR3 is 14 amino acids long. Original processing notes: Amplified reference gene primers provided the basis for estimating nucleated cell counts. Assay used: immunoSEQ multiplex PCR; TCRdb lists only in-frame clones, some missing. D and trimming were read from the DNA, whereas the V and J calls and clone size are those reported in that table. This sample has some 210,000 clones, with approximately 91% found just once. Material for sequencing was peripheral blood. This sequence originates from a man in his 60s who had recovered from COVID-19. This rearrangement joins TRBV9 to TRBJ1-2; TRBD1 matches 8 bases. In DNA form, the CDR3 reads TGTGCCAGCAGTTTCGGACAGGGTCCCTATGGCTACACCTTC. Amino acids: CASSFGQGPYGYTF.